This TCR beta chain was identified during a study of T cell responses to AZD1222 COVID-19 vaccine. Trimming took off 1 base at V and 3 bases at J, with 9 bases between the two ends. Germline CDR1 and CDR2: LGHDT and YNNKEL (reference sequence). The CDR3 spans 14 residues. Profiling relied on immunoSEQ multiplex PCR, and the TCRdb table lists in-frame clones only, not all of them. The sample contains 150,000 or so clones, just over 90% of which appear only once. The sequence derives from an adult who received the AZD1222 COVID-19 vaccine. Sequenced material: peripheral blood, taken 28 days after the second AZD1222 dose. The V call is TRBV3-1 (or the pseudogene TRBV3-2), the J call TRBJ1-2; D not certain. CDR3 sequence (DNA): TGTGCCAGCAGCCAAGTTGCCGGGGACTATGGCTACACCTTC. It specifies CASSQVAGDYGYTF.